Below are 27 T cell receptor beta chains sequenced from a single sample in a study of T cell clonality in common variable immunodeficiency. Here immunoSEQ multiplex PCR was the method, and the copy in TCRdb shows in-frame clones only, minus some. The sample lists approximately 44,000 clones, none appearing once, the ten largest making up about 3%. The sequenced material came from peripheral blood mononuclear cells. The source of these receptors is a person aged 18 to 75 in good health.

This clone was counted many times. The CDR3 is cut off 3 residues early in the read; its end comes from the germline J gene. V and J are TRBV7-9 and TRBJ2-5, with D unclear. Germline CDR1 SEHNR, CDR2 FQNEAQ (reference sequence). The CDR3 has 11 residues. The ends were cut back, 5 bases at V and 3 bases at J, with 4 bases in the middle. Partial CDR3 DNA: TGTGCCAGCAGCGTCGAAGAGACC. Translated, it gives CASSVEET. The whole CDR3 protein is CASSVEETQYF.

In this sample, this clone turned up many times. This CDR3 is CASSQGGDQIYEQYF. Incomplete CDR3 DNA: TGCGCCAGCAGCCAGGGGGGGGACCAAATCTACGAG. The genes are TRBV4-1 and TRBJ2-7, with 7 bases aligning to TRBD2. The CDR3 end falls 3 residues outside the read, so it is completed with the germline J gene. CDR1 MGHRA and CDR2 YSYEKL come from the germline V gene. J lost 3 bases, V lost 3 bases, and 8 bases had no gene match. The CDR3 contains 15 residues.

This clone was counted a few times. The read stops 3 residues short of the end of the CDR3; the missing end is completed from the germline J gene. The chain combines TRBV20-1 with TRBJ2-7, with 10 bases matching TRBD2. Germline V lookup: CDR1 DFQATT, CDR2 SNEGSKA (reference sequence). CDR3 length: 15 residues. V lost 5 bases and J lost 2; bases outside the gene matches: 9. This CDR3 is CSALIPGTSAYEQYF. The CDR3 DNA, read in part, is TGCAGTGCTCTGATCCCCGGGACTAGCGCCTACGAG.

This clone was seen at least ten times. The CDR3 end falls 3 residues outside the read, so it is completed with the germline J gene. This chain links TRBV30 with TRBJ1-2, with D maybe TRBD1 (6 bases). The length of the CDR3 is 12 residues. The V gene's germline CDR1 is GTSNPN and CDR2 SVGIG (reference sequence). V was pared by 6 bases and J by 7 bases, with 15 bases between. The chain's CDR3 is CACTWGGAGYTF. Partial CDR3 DNA: TGTGCCTGTACCTGGGGGGGGGCTGGC.

This clone was seen many times. The read halts 3 residues ahead of the CDR3 end, with the missing end drawn from the germline J gene. This chain joins TRBV5-1 and TRBJ2-3; D perhaps matches TRBD1 (6 bases). The CDR3 length is 15 residues. The V gene's germline CDR1 is SGHRS and CDR2 YFSETQ. V lost 4 bases, J lost 1 base, and 13 bases lay in between. The CDR3 bases that were read are TGCGCCAGCAGCCTAGCCGAGGGGGGCACAGATACG. Translated, it gives CASSLAEGGTDT. From start to end, the CDR3 is CASSLAEGGTDTQYF.

This clone was detected ten times or more. CDR3 amino acids: CASSPGYGYTF. The covered CDR3 bases are TGTGCCAGCAGTCCAGGCTATGGC. The chain has TRBV12-3 or TRBV12-4 and TRBJ1-2; D gene uncertain. Read sequence stops 3 residues before the CDR3 end, and the germline J gene provides the missing end. The V end lost 5 bases, the J end lost 4 bases, and 5 bases lay between the germline ends. The CDR3 is made up of 11 amino acids.

This clone was recorded many times. The read comes to an end 3 residues before the CDR3 does, leaving the germline J gene to fill in the end. V usage is TRBV20-1 and J usage is TRBJ1-2; no firm D call. Germline loops: CDR1 DFQATT, CDR2 SNEGSKA (reference sequence). V lost 6 bases and J lost 0, with 8 bases in between. The CDR3 extends over 12 amino acids. The sequenced CDR3 bases are TGCAGTGCGTCCATGTCTAACTATGGC. This translates into CSASMSNYG. The complete CDR3 reads CSASMSNYGYTF.

This clone has ten or more counts. The sequenced fragment ends 3 residues before the CDR3 boundary, so the rest is inferred from the germline J gene. This chain uses TRBV5-6 with TRBJ2-5; D is possibly TRBD2 (6 bases). CDR3 length: 14 residues. V lost 2 bases and J 1 base, leaving 9 bases between the germline ends. The germline gives CDR1 SGHDT, CDR2 YYEEEE. Here the CDR3 reads CASSFRGSQETQYF. The DNA read from the CDR3 is TGTGCCAGCAGCTTCCGGGGGAGCCAAGAGACC.

The sample holds many counts of this clone. The sequence runs out 3 residues before the end of the CDR3; the remainder is reconstructed from the germline J gene. V is TRBV20-1 and J is TRBJ2-1; TRBD2 matches at 7 bases. This CDR3 contains 17 residues. The V gene's germline CDR1 is DFQATT and CDR2 SNEGSKA (reference sequence). Trimming removed 3 bases from V and 4 bases from J; junction bases left unmatched: 15. This chain's CDR3 is CSARSPGRGGSYNEQFF. CDR3 DNA, as far as it was read: TGCAGTGCTAGGTCTCCAGGGAGGGGCGGCTCTTACAATGAG.

In this sample, this clone turned up many times. The same CDR3 can be traced to other DNA sequences in this sample. CDR3 loop: CSVLTGGGNTIYF. The DNA read from the CDR3 is TGCAGCGTCCTCACGGGGGGTGGAAACACC. V gene TRBV29-1 combines with J gene TRBJ1-3; the D gene is possibly TRBD1 (5 bases). Sequencing ends 3 residues short of the CDR3 end; the germline J gene provides the rest. The V and J ends lost 6 bases and 3 bases respectively, with 12 bases between them. The CDR3 spans 13 residues. Germline V gene lookup returns CDR1 SQVTM and CDR2 ANQGSEA.

This clone was recorded at least ten times. The read stops 3 residues short of the end of the CDR3; the missing end is completed from the germline J gene. This sample also contains other DNA sequences that code for the same CDR3. This chain joins TRBV20-1 and TRBJ1-2; TRBD1 might be the D (6 bases). This CDR3 is built from 13 residues. Germline V gives CDR1 DFQATT, CDR2 SNEGSKA (reference sequence). Partial CDR3 DNA: TGCAGTGCTAGAGATGGGGGCTCTGGAGGC. It codes for CSARDGGSGG. The CDR3 as a whole reads CSARDGGSGGYTF.

This clone has just a few counts. This could be a read error, since a much larger clone is one nucleotide away. The CDR3 is cut off 3 residues early in the read; its end comes from the germline J gene. V is TRBV5-1 and J is TRBJ2-5; perhaps TRBD2 as D (6 bases). V dropped 9 bases and J dropped 2 bases, with 14 bases sitting between them. There are 13 residues in the CDR3. Per germline, CDR1 SGHRS and CDR2 YFSETQ. CDR3 loop: CANRPGLQETQYF. The part of the CDR3 DNA that was read is TGCGCCAACAGGCCGGGACTTCAAGAGACC.

This clone was detected a few times. The sequenced fragment ends 3 residues before the CDR3 boundary, so the rest is inferred from the germline J gene. The chain recombines TRBV5-1 with TRBJ2-1; 7 nucleotides align to TRBD2. Germline trimming cut 7 bases from V and 4 bases from J; bases unmatched to any gene: 8. Per germline, CDR1 SGHRS and CDR2 YFSETQ. The length of the CDR3 is 14 residues. Here the CDR3 reads CASAIAGQYNEQFF. Partial CDR3 DNA: TGCGCCAGCGCTATAGCGGGTCAATACAATGAG.

Worth noting for this clone: The CDR3 end is not reached by the read, which stops 3 residues before it; the germline J gene fills it in. The V gene is TRBV2, the J gene TRBJ2-7; 10 nucleotides agree with TRBD2. The CDR3 covers 14 residues. Germline lookup yields CDR1 SNHLY and CDR2 FYNNEI. V dropped 3 bases and J dropped 6; count of bases not matched to a gene: 5. CDR3 DNA (partial): TGTGCCAGCAGTGATTCAGCGGGGGGGCCCGAG. As protein: CASSDSAGGPE. The whole CDR3 region reads CASSDSAGGPEQYF.

There are many counts of this clone. The read falls 3 residues short of the CDR3 end, and the missing part is taken from the germline J gene. The J gene is TRBJ2-6, the V gene TRBV28; D might be TRBD1 (6 bases). The germline V gene has CDR1 MDHEN and CDR2 SYDVKM. There are 15 residues in the CDR3. The V end lost 6 bases, the J end lost 2 bases, and 11 bases lay between the germline ends. The CDR3 reads CASSPPGAGANVLTF. The CDR3 DNA, read in part, is TGTGCCAGCAGCCCACCAGGGGCTGGGGCCAACGTC.

Comments on this clone: The CDR3 is cut off 3 residues early in the read; its end comes from the germline J gene. The chain links TRBV7-9 to TRBJ1-1; D is unclear. CDR3 length: 15 amino acids. Germline-derived CDR1 and CDR2 are SEHNR and FQNEAQ (reference sequence). V shed 0 bases and J shed 0 bases, with 8 bases lying between them. CDR3 DNA (partial): TGTGCCAGCAGCTTAGCAGCGTCCTTGAACACTGAA. It yields the protein CASSLAASLNTE. The full CDR3 reads CASSLAASLNTEAFF.

This clone was observed many times. This chain's CDR3 is CASSLMFGGQQTGTEAFF. CDR3 DNA (partial): TGCGCCAGCAGCTTGATGTTCGGGGGGCAACAGACGGGGACTGAA. The V call is TRBV5-1, the J call TRBJ1-1, with a possible D match to TRBD1 (6 bases). The CDR3 end lies 3 residues beyond the end of the read and is filled in from the germline J gene. The V gene's germline CDR1 is SGHRS and CDR2 YFSETQ. This CDR3 has 18 amino acids. V gave up 1 base and J gave up 5 bases, with 24 bases separating them. Drawing the rest from reference TRBV5-1 and TRBJ1-1, the complete variable domain is KAGVTQTPRYLIKTRGQQVTLSCSPISGHRSVSWYQQTPGQGLQFLFEYFSETQRNKGNFPGRFSGRQFSNSRSEMNVSTLELGDSALYLCASSLMFGGQQTGTEAFFGQGTRLTVV.

This clone was found many times. With the read ending 3 residues before the CDR3 end, the germline J gene is used to fill in that end. V is TRBV24-1 and J is TRBJ2-1; a weak D match, TRBD2 (6 bases). Germline V lookup: CDR1 KGHDR, CDR2 SFDVKD. CDR3 length: 13 amino acids. Trimming removed 4 bases from V and 7 bases from J, with 10 bases in between. The CDR3 sequence is CATSDPTRNEQFF. The sequenced part of the CDR3 DNA is TGTGCCACCAGTGACCCGACTAGGAATGAG.

This clone appeared a few times. The CDR3 extends 3 residues past the end of the read, so its final part is completed from the germline J gene. This rearrangement joins TRBV7-8 to TRBJ1-5; 10 positions match TRBD1. CDR1 and CDR2 (germline): SGHVS, FQNEAQ. This CDR3 has 15 amino acids. The J segment lost 4 bases and the V segment lost 6 bases, leaving 6 bases of the junction unmatched. The sequenced CDR3 bases are TGTGCCAGCAGAAGCGGGACAGGGGTTAATCAGCCC. This codes for CASRSGTGVNQP. The whole CDR3 sequence is CASRSGTGVNQPQHF.

This clone was found many times. The CDR3 extends 3 residues past the end of the read, so its final part is completed from the germline J gene. The V call is TRBV6-1, the J call TRBJ2-5; D unclear. Germline values: CDR1 MNHNS, CDR2 SASEGT. This CDR3 is built from 14 residues. The V end lost 4 bases, the J end lost 5 bases, and 14 bases lay between the germline ends. The CDR3 sequence: CASSASARLETQYF. CDR3 DNA (partial): TGTGCCAGCAGTGCGTCAGCGAGGTTGGAGACC.

In its sample, this clone was seen many times. The sequence runs out 3 residues before the end of the CDR3; the remainder is reconstructed from the germline J gene. This sequence joins TRBV20-1 and TRBJ2-7; 7 nucleotides line up with TRBD1. CDR1 and CDR2 (germline): DFQATT, SNEGSKA (reference sequence). V trimming: 5 bases; J trimming: 3 bases; junction bases outside the gene matches: 10. The CDR3 is 14 residues long. The CDR3: CSAALQTGFYEQYF. The sequenced CDR3 bases are TGCAGTGCTGCCCTTCAGACAGGGTTCTACGAG.

This clone was observed many times. The DNA ends 3 residues before the CDR3 does, and the rest of the CDR3 is filled in from the germline J gene. The chain uses TRBV20-1 and TRBJ1-2; D might be TRBD1 (6 bases). Germline loops: CDR1 DFQATT, CDR2 SNEGSKA (reference sequence). Deletions cut 0 bases from V and 4 bases from J, with 12 bases between. This CDR3 has 14 amino acids. The sequenced CDR3 bases are TGCAGTGCTAGAGAAGCAGGGGCCCCCTATGGC. Translated, it gives CSAREAGAPYG. From start to end, the CDR3 is CSAREAGAPYGYTF.

This clone was observed at least ten times. The read stops 3 residues short of the end of the CDR3; the missing end is completed from the germline J gene. This chain connects TRBV20-1 to TRBJ2-4, with D tentatively TRBD1 (5 bases). CDR1 is DFQATT, CDR2 SNEGSKA, per germline (reference sequence). V was shortened by 6 bases and J by 3 bases, with 12 bases between the two germline ends. The CDR3 is 13 amino acids. CDR3 DNA (partial): TGCAGTGCCCTAGGGCAGGGCAAAAACATT. Its translation: CSALGQGKNI. The full CDR3 reads CSALGQGKNIQYF.

In this sample, this clone turned up many times. From the germline J gene comes the end of the CDR3, since the read stops 3 residues before it. This chain uses TRBV29-1 with TRBJ2-7, with 9 bases aligning to TRBD2. The length of the CDR3 is 13 residues. Germline assignment: CDR1 SQVTM and CDR2 ANQGSEA. Trimming removed 5 bases from V and 1 base from J; junction bases left unmatched: 3. Incomplete CDR3 DNA: TGCAGCGTTCGGCGGGGGGGTTCCTACGAG. It specifies CSVRRGGSYE. The whole CDR3 sequence is CSVRRGGSYEQYF.

This clone was seen repeatedly, ten times or more. From the germline J gene comes the end of the CDR3, since the read stops 3 residues before it. V and J are TRBV20-1 and TRBJ2-2; the D gene is possibly TRBD2 (6 bases). There are 13 residues in the CDR3. From germline, CDR1 is DFQATT and CDR2 SNEGSKA (reference sequence). Partial CDR3 DNA: TGCAGTGCTAGACGGGCGGGGAATGAAAAG. Encoded protein: CSARRAGNEK. From start to end, the CDR3 is CSARRAGNEKLFF.

This clone has at least ten counts. The CDR3 goes on 3 residues after the read ends, and that part is filled in from the germline J gene. V gene TRBV5-6 combines with J gene TRBJ2-7, with D possibly matching TRBD2 (7 bases). V gave up 1 base and J gave up 5 bases, with 13 bases separating them. CDR1 is SGHDT and CDR2 is YYEEEE in the germline V gene. The length of the CDR3 is 14 residues. The CDR3 is CASSLWGGPHEQYF. The sequenced CDR3 bases are TGTGCCAGCAGCTTGTGGGGGGGGCCCCACGAG.

At least ten counts were recorded for this clone. The observed sequence ends 3 residues before the CDR3 terminus, with the missing tail filled in from the germline J gene. The rearrangement joins TRBV7-9 to TRBJ2-1; 9 bases align to TRBD1. The CDR3 consists of 14 residues. CDR1 SEHNR and CDR2 FQNEAQ come from the germline V gene (reference sequence). Trimming removed 5 bases from V and 5 bases from J; junction bases left unmatched: 4. The CDR3 protein is CASSTRTGDNEQFF. CDR3 DNA (partial): TGTGCCAGCAGCACTCGGACAGGGGACAATGAG.